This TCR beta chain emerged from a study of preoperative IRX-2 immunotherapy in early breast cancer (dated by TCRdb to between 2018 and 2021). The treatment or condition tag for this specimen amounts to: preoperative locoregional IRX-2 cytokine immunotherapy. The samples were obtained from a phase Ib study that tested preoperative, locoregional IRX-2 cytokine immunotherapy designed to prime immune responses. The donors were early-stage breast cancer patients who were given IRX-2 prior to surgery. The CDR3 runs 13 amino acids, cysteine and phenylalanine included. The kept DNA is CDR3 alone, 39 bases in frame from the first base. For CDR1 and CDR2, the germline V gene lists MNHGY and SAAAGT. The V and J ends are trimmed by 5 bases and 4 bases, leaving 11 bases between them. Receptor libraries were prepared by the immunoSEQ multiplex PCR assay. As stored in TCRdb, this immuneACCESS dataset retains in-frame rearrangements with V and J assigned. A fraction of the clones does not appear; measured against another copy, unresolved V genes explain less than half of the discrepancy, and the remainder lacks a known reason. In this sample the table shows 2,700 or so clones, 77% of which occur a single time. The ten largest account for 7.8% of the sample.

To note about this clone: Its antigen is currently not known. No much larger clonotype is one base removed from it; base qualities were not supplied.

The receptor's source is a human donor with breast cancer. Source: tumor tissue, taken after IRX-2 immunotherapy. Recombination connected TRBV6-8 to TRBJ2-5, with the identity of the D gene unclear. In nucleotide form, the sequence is TGTGCCAGCAGTATCATGCTCGGAGAGACCCAGTACTTC. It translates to CASSIMLGETQYF.